The present T cell receptor beta chain was sequenced within a study of T cell responses to AZD1222 COVID-19 vaccine. Study findings and constraints: The span of vaccine-associated CD4 TCRs extended across spike, with dominance at 160-218 and 743-854. Donors in the cohort were predominantly white British and more often female, and clonal diversity was possibly underestimated.

This CDR3 is 15 amino acids long. From germline, CDR1 is SGHDT and CDR2 YYEEEE. V lost 4 bases, J lost 2 bases, and 8 bases stayed unmatched. Repertoires were generated with immunoSEQ multiplex PCR, while TCRdb's copy carries only in-frame clones and drops some. The sample includes under 200,000 clones, roughly 90% seen only once; the top ten take over 0.85%. This clone was seen just once. Antigen specificity is unknown. The rearrangement links TRBV5-6 to TRBJ2-7, with 8 bases lining up with TRBD1. The origin of this receptor is an adult in good health. The sequenced sample was peripheral blood, obtained on day 0 of AZD1222 vaccination. CDR3 region: CASSIGQGSTYEQYF. CDR3 nucleotide sequence: TGTGCCAGCAGCATTGGACAGGGAAGTACCTACGAGCAGTACTTC.